A single sample is the source of the 15 T cell receptor beta chains below, sequenced in a study of T cell clonality in common variable immunodeficiency (dated by TCRdb to the mid-2010s). Summary of the overall study and its limitations: CVID TCRbeta sequences were reported to have fewer deletions and N-nucleotide insertions and to lack highly modified clones with 13 or more V deletions.

Library construction relied on the immunoSEQ multiplex PCR assay. Not all clones reach the TCRdb copy of this immuneACCESS table, which keeps in-frame sequences only. Checked studies attribute under half of the gap to unresolved V genes and leave the rest unexplained. The sample's table covers around 8,000 clones. Approximately 3.7% of the sample rests with the top ten. These receptors' targets are unknown. Material for sequencing was peripheral blood mononuclear cells. Source of these receptors: a human donor with common variable immunodeficiency.

Worth noting for this clone: Read coverage stops 3 residues before the CDR3 terminus; the germline J gene supplies the remainder. This chain uses TRBV20-1 with TRBJ2-3; D is unresolved. Trimming cost V 3 bases and J 5 bases, with 6 bases left between them. In germline, CDR1 is DFQATT, CDR2 SNEGSKA (reference sequence). The CDR3 covers 11 residues. The CDR3 protein is CSASQQDTQYF. CDR3 bases read: TGCAGTGCTAGCCAACAAGATACG.

To note about this clone: With the read ending 3 residues before the CDR3 end, the germline J gene is used to fill in that end. The V gene is TRBV7-2, the J gene TRBJ2-4; D is perhaps TRBD1 (6 bases). Germline V CDR1 and CDR2: SGHTA, FQGNSA. Trimming removed 5 bases from V and 8 bases from J, with 16 bases in between. CDR3 size: 14 residues. This CDR3 reads CASSAGQYLDIQYF. Incomplete CDR3 DNA: TGTGCCAGCAGCGCCGGACAGTATTTGGACATT.

This clone is medium-sized (0.01 to 0.1%) by frequency. Read coverage stops 3 residues before the CDR3 terminus; the germline J gene supplies the remainder. This chain links TRBV29-1 with TRBJ2-5; 8 bases match TRBD2. Looked up from germline, CDR1 is SQVTM and CDR2 is ANQGSEA. The CDR3 runs to 14 residues. V gave up 3 bases and J gave up 2 bases; unmatched junction bases: 5. The chain's CDR3 is CSVDGSSGQETQYF. The CDR3 DNA, read in part, is TGCAGCGTTGACGGGTCTAGCGGGCAAGAGACC.

Note on this clone: The read ends 3 residues shy of where the CDR3 ends; the end is completed using the germline J gene. The chain carries TRBV7-2 and TRBJ2-1; weak D call: TRBD1 (6 bases). Germline V CDR1 and CDR2: SGHTA, FQGNSA. Trimming stripped 4 bases from V and 8 bases from J, with 12 bases between. The CDR3 spans 13 residues. CDR3 DNA, as far as it was read: TGTGCCAGCAGCTCCAACAGGGTCGATGAG. Its protein is CASSSNRVDE. The full CDR3 is CASSSNRVDEQFF.

To note about this clone: Sequencing ends 3 residues short of the CDR3 end; the germline J gene provides the rest. The gene calls are TRBV18 and TRBJ2-5, with 9 nucleotides matching TRBD1. Per the germline V gene, CDR1 is KGHSH and CDR2 is LQKENI. The CDR3 runs 15 residues. V was clipped by 2 bases and J by 7 bases; unmatched bases: 8. Partial CDR3 DNA: TGTGCCAGCTCACCAGGACAGGGGTGGGGTTGGACC. It codes for CASSPGQGWGWT. The complete CDR3 protein is CASSPGQGWGWTQYF.

As regards this clone: The CDR3 extends 3 residues past the end of the read, so its final part is completed from the germline J gene. V and J are TRBV7-2 and TRBJ2-7; D might be TRBD1 (5 bases). Germline CDR1 reads SGHTA; CDR2 reads FQGNSA. V gave up 4 bases and J gave up 2 bases, with 12 bases separating them. CDR3 length: 14 residues. This chain's CDR3 is CASSYRLGPYEQYF. The sequenced part of the CDR3 DNA is TGTGCCAGCAGCTACCGTCTGGGGCCCTACGAG.

About this clone: The read terminates 3 residues ahead of where the CDR3 ends, so the germline J gene completes it. The chain recombines TRBV2 with TRBJ2-5; TRBD1 might be the D (5 bases). The germline CDR1 and CDR2 sequences are SNHLY and FYNNEI. V lost 0 bases, J lost 4 bases, and 9 bases lay in between. The CDR3 sequence is 14 residues long. The CDR3 reads CASSEAGVVETQYF. The part of the CDR3 DNA that was read is TGTGCCAGCAGTGAAGCAGGGGTGGTAGAGACC.

Worth noting for this clone: The sequenced fragment ends 3 residues before the CDR3 boundary, so the rest is inferred from the germline J gene. The chain employs TRBV18 and TRBJ2-3, with 9 bases fitting TRBD2. The germline V gene has CDR1 KGHSH and CDR2 LQKENI. This CDR3 has 13 amino acids. Incomplete CDR3 DNA: TGTGCCAGCTCACCACAGCGGGAGGCGGCG. Translated: CASSPQREAA. The complete CDR3 reads CASSPQREAAQYF.

CDR3 DNA (partial): TGTGCCTGGAGCTTCGGACTAGCAGGAGATACG. It codes for CAWSFGLAGDT. In full, the CDR3 is CAWSFGLAGDTQYF. This rearrangement joins TRBV30 to TRBJ2-3; TRBD2 aligns across 8 bases. The observed sequence ends 3 residues before the CDR3 terminus, with the missing tail filled in from the germline J gene. J lost 5 bases, V lost 3 bases, and 7 bases had no gene match. This CDR3 spans 14 amino acids. Per germline, CDR1 GTSNPN and CDR2 SVGIG (reference sequence).

A word on this clone: The read is 3 residues too short to cover the CDR3 end, so that end is filled in from the germline J gene. The chain employs TRBV5-1 and TRBJ1-1; D is perhaps TRBD1 (5 bases). Germline V gene lookup returns CDR1 SGHRS and CDR2 YFSETQ. V lost 4 bases and J 4 bases, leaving 14 bases between the germline ends. The CDR3 loop spans 14 amino acids. CDR3 DNA (partial): TGCGCCAGCAGCCTCGAGGGGCGTTCCACTGAA. It encodes CASSLEGRSTE. The whole CDR3 protein reads CASSLEGRSTEAFF.

The CDR3 region is CSAGGVMYNEQFF. Incomplete CDR3 DNA: TGCAGTGCCGGGGGGGTTATGTACAATGAG. The chain couples TRBV20-1 to TRBJ2-1, with 8 bases identical to TRBD2. The observed sequence ends 3 residues before the CDR3 terminus, with the missing tail filled in from the germline J gene. CDR1 is DFQATT, CDR2 SNEGSKA, per germline (reference sequence). The V gene end was trimmed by 6 bases and the J gene end by 4 bases; junction bases not matched to a gene: 5. The CDR3 extends over 13 amino acids.

On this clone itself: The CDR3 end falls 3 residues outside the read, so it is completed with the germline J gene. The V call is TRBV2, the J call TRBJ2-3; no clear D gene. V dropped 6 bases and J dropped 2 bases, with 9 bases sitting between them. This CDR3 comprises 13 residues. The germline V gene encodes CDR1 SNHLY and CDR2 FYNNEI. CDR3 in amino acids: CASSLRFTDTQYF. CDR3 bases read: TGTGCCAGCAGCCTACGATTCACAGATACG.

To note about this clone: The read gets to within 3 residues of the CDR3 end, and the germline J gene fills in the rest. This chain joins TRBV18 and TRBJ2-7; D not certain. The CDR3 runs to 15 residues. V was trimmed by 3 bases and J by 2 bases, leaving 14 bases between them. Germline loops: CDR1 KGHSH, CDR2 LQKENI. The sequenced part of the CDR3 DNA is TGTGCCAGCTCACCTACAGAGGCTCACCCCTACGAG. It is translated as CASSPTEAHPYE. The full CDR3 sequence reads CASSPTEAHPYEQYF.

This clone shows up as medium-sized by frequency. The CDR3 end lies 3 residues beyond the end of the read and is filled in from the germline J gene. The chain recombines TRBV6-2 or TRBV6-3 with TRBJ2-5; D may be TRBD2 (7 bases). V gave up 2 bases and J gave up 5 bases, with 18 bases separating them. The germline CDR1 and CDR2 sequences are MNHEY and SVGEGT. This CDR3 has 16 amino acids. The DNA read from the CDR3 is TGTGCCAGCAGTTACGGTGTGGAGGGGGGGCTGGAGACC. This translates into CASSYGVEGGLET. The entire CDR3 protein reads CASSYGVEGGLETQYF.

In the case of this clone: The read ends 3 residues before the CDR3 terminus; that terminus is restored from the germline J gene. The chain combines TRBV19 with TRBJ1-3; D call uncertain. This CDR3 is built from 15 residues. CDR1 is LNHDA, CDR2 SQIVND, per germline (reference sequence). Trimming shortened V by 1 base and J by 0 bases, and 7 bases separated the two germline ends. CDR3: CASSIVKASGNTIYF. The sequenced CDR3 bases are TGTGCCAGTAGTATAGTGAAGGCCTCTGGAAACACC.